Detailed here is one T cell receptor (beta chain). Its antigen is as yet unknown. From germline, CDR1 is SGHVS and CDR2 FQNEAQ. This CDR3 region has 12 residues. Trimming pared 7 bases from V and 6 bases from J, leaving 12 bases between. The data originate from a study of cytomegalovirus exposure and HLA in healthy donors. Study-level points and caveats: The study dropped some indistinguishable V segments, TRBV6-2 and TRBV6-3 among them. TCR beta sequences reportedly predicted most subjects' HLA-A and HLA-B alleles accurately.

PCR involved 60 Vbeta and 13 Jbeta primers. Assay used: immunoSEQ multiplex PCR; TCRdb lists only in-frame clones, some missing. The table records around 91,000 clones, around 67% of them present only once. This TCR was sampled from a human donor in good health. The source material was PBMCs. The gene calls are TRBV7-8 and TRBJ1-1; D gene ambiguous. For the CDR3, the DNA is TGTGCCAGCAAGGAGTGGATGTCTGAAGCTTTCTTT. Protein: CASKEWMSEAFF.